This TCR beta chain stems from a study of blood T cell repertoires in COVID-19. The wider study: COVID-19 samples, acute and convalescent, were from the United States, Italy and Spain. In each case, the material was cDNA or gDNA derived from T cells, B-cell-depleted T cells, or PBMCs.

In the source study's methods: By means of reference gene primer amplification, nucleated cell counts were estimated. Assay used: immunoSEQ multiplex PCR; TCRdb lists only in-frame clones, some missing. D and trimming were read from the DNA, whereas the V and J calls and clone size are those reported in that table. The sample records around 100,000 clones, 84% being singletons. Germline V lookup: CDR1 SGDLS, CDR2 YYNGEE. V was pared by 3 bases and J by 1 base, with 13 bases between. The CDR3 sequence is 15 residues long. The rearrangement uses TRBV9 and TRBJ1-2, with D possibly TRBD1 on 5 matching bases. Sequencing was performed on peripheral blood. The sequence was collected from a human donor in a cohort sampled during active COVID-19. CDR3: CASSAGDRRNYGYTF. Here the CDR3 DNA reads TGTGCCAGCAGCGCCGGCGACAGACGTAACTATGGCTACACCTTC. Together with reference TRBV9 and TRBJ1-2, the CDR3 gives the full variable domain: DSGVTQTPKHLITATGQRVTLRCSPRSGDLSVYWYQQSLDQGLQFLIQYYNGEERAKGNILERFSAQQFPDLHSELNLSSLELGDSALYFCASSAGDRRNYGYTFGSGTRLTVV.